This TCR beta chain was captured by sequencing in a study of T cells in Graves' hyperthyroidism and ophthalmopathy. Whole-study context: Peripheral blood was acquired at first diagnosis, ahead of any therapy whatsoever.

Reasons for excluding patients were uncontrolled infection, other autoimmune disease, pregnancy or lactation. Around 9.8 ml fresh peripheral blood yielded the PBMCs. Study-level findings and limits: Onset of ophthalmopathy came a median approximately 6.8 months after the model predicted it.

RNA transcripts provided the source from which TCR beta CDR3 regions were amplified. The TCR CDR3 was amplified in a first-round RT-PCR using the HTBI primer set. TCRdb re-analysed the multiplex PCR reads in MiXCR, keeping a single row per CDR3 protein. This table holds some 370,000 distinct CDR3 sequences, about a sixth found once. V lost 0 bases to trimming and J lost 6 bases, with 21 bases between them. In germline, CDR1 is SGHRS, CDR2 YFSETQ. This CDR3 spans 17 amino acids. Points on this clonotype: Its antigen remains unknown.

This clonotype originated in a woman aged 30 to 39 with Graves' hyperthyroidism that later progressed to Graves' ophthalmopathy. The sample taken for sequencing was blood. This sequence joins TRBV5-1 and TRBJ1-1; possible D gene TRBD1, 5 bases. The CDR3 region is CASSLERGDLWGAEAFF. The CDR3 nucleotides read TGCGCCAGCAGCTTGGAAAGGGGTGACTTATGGGGGGCTGAAGCTTTCTTT.